Below, 18 T cell receptor beta chains from the same sample are listed, as sequenced in a study of blood T cell repertoires in COVID-19. Produced via immunoSEQ multiplex PCR; TCRdb's table is partial and in-frame only. The repertoire has about 74,000 clones, 90% of them found once; the top ten carry approximately 0.98%. Sequenced input: peripheral blood. The origin of the receptors is a woman aged 45 to 65 in a cohort sampled during active COVID-19.

This chain uses TRBV5-1 with TRBJ2-7, with a tentative D call TRBD2 (5 bases). Deletions cut 4 bases from V and 3 bases from J, with 14 bases between. There are 14 residues in the CDR3. The germline V gene encodes CDR1 SGHRS and CDR2 YFSETQ. The CDR3 nucleotides are TGCGCCAGCAGCCCTGGAGGTACCGTCTACGAGCAGTACTTC. Amino acid sequence: CASSPGGTVYEQYF. The entire variable domain, with the rest obtained from reference TRBV5-1 and TRBJ2-7, is as follows: KAGVTQTPRYLIKTRGQQVTLSCSPISGHRSVSWYQQTPGQGLQFLFEYFSETQRNKGNFPGRFSGRQFSNSRSEMNVSTLELGDSALYLCASSPGGTVYEQYFGPGTRLTVT.

V gene TRBV7-9 combines with J gene TRBJ1-1; D is ambiguous. V lost 1 base and J 10 bases, leaving 19 bases between the germline ends. CDR1 SEHNR and CDR2 FQNEAQ come from the germline V gene (reference sequence). This CDR3 region has 15 residues. The CDR3 loop is CASSLGELVVLGAFF. The CDR3 DNA reads TGTGCCAGCAGCTTAGGGGAGCTAGTGGTTCTGGGAGCTTTCTTT.

This rearrangement joins TRBV6-5 to TRBJ2-2; D unclear. Germline V gene sequence: CDR1 MNHEY, CDR2 SVGAGI. The length of the CDR3 is 14 residues. Between the trimmed V and J ends, which lost 6 bases and 1 base, there was a span of 9 bases. CDR3 nucleotide sequence: TGTGCCAGCAGATTCATAGTGAACACCGGGGAGCTGTTTTTT. Translating it yields CASRFIVNTGELFF.

This sequence joins TRBV5-5 and TRBJ2-7, with 11 bases that match TRBD1. Germline assignment: CDR1 SGHKS and CDR2 YYEKEE (reference sequence). The J segment lost 0 bases and the V segment lost 1 base, leaving 12 bases of the junction unmatched. The CDR3 extends over 19 amino acids. The chain's CDR3 is CASSLKGQGAGTPSYEQYF. In nucleotides, the CDR3 is TGTGCCAGCAGCTTGAAAGGACAGGGGGCCGGGACTCCCTCCTACGAGCAGTACTTC.

CDR3 loop: CASSQTPTGDNEQFF. The CDR3 DNA is TGCGCCAGCAGCCAAACGCCGACAGGGGACAATGAGCAGTTCTTC. The chain links TRBV4-1 to TRBJ2-1; TRBD1 matches 8 bases. CDR1 is MGHRA and CDR2 is YSYEKL in the germline V gene. This CDR3 comprises 15 residues. V was clipped by 2 bases and J by 5 bases; unmatched bases: 5.

This chain links TRBV3-1 (or the pseudogene TRBV3-2) with TRBJ2-7, with TRBD2 matching 12 bases. CDR1 LGHDT and CDR2 YNNKEL come from the germline V gene (reference sequence). V shed 0 bases and J 7 bases; nucleotides not matched to a gene: 13. The CDR3 sequence is 18 residues long. CDR3 sequence reads: CASSQEGFLAGGPGEQYF. DNA for the CDR3: TGTGCCAGCAGCCAAGAGGGATTTCTAGCGGGAGGGCCTGGAGAGCAGTACTTC.

This clone appeared a few times. The chain links TRBV7-3 to TRBJ2-5; the D gene is possibly TRBD2 (5 bases). Germline-derived CDR1 and CDR2 are SGHTA and FQGTGA. V lost 0 bases, J lost 4 bases, and 12 bases lay in between. This CDR3 is built from 15 residues. The CDR3 loop is CASSLTGDDLETQYF. The CDR3 DNA reads as TGTGCCAGCAGCTTAACGGGAGACGATTTAGAGACCCAGTACTTC.

The chain uses TRBV11-2 and TRBJ2-2, with D unresolved. The CDR3 length is 13 residues. Trimming left V 6 bases short and J 0 bases short, with 5 bases between. Looked up from germline, CDR1 is SGHAT and CDR2 is FQNNGV. The CDR3: CASSYTNTGELFF. DNA for the CDR3: TGTGCCAGCAGTTACACGAACACCGGGGAGCTGTTTTTT.

This clone was observed once. The V gene is TRBV25-1, the J gene TRBJ1-2, with 8 bases aligning to TRBD1. Germline values: CDR1 MGHDK, CDR2 SYGVNS. This CDR3 is built from 15 residues. V lost 1 base, J lost 5 bases, and 6 bases stayed unmatched. The CDR3 DNA sequence: TGTGCCAGCAGTGAATCTCCTACAGGGGGGTATGGCTACACCTTC. The encoded protein is CASSESPTGGYGYTF.

This chain connects TRBV3-1 (or the pseudogene TRBV3-2) to TRBJ2-1, with TRBD2 identical over 11 bases. This CDR3 has 16 amino acids. The germline gives CDR1 LGHDT, CDR2 YNNKEL (reference sequence). V lost 7 bases to trimming and J lost 8 bases; unmatched junction nucleotides: 13. In nucleotides, the CDR3 is TGTGCCAGCACCCGGGGTGGGACTAGCGGTGGGTATGAGCAGTTCTTC. Translation: CASTRGGTSGGYEQFF.

The V gene is TRBV29-1, the J gene TRBJ2-1; 16 positions agree with TRBD2. Trimming took 3 bases from V and 9 from J; bases not matched to a gene: 8. The CDR3 runs 16 residues. Germline CDR1 and CDR2: SQVTM and ANQGSEA. This CDR3 is CSVEGLAGGPKIEQFF. The CDR3 coding sequence is TGCAGCGTTGAGGGACTAGCGGGAGGGCCGAAGATTGAGCAGTTCTTC.

The gene calls are TRBV19 and TRBJ2-7; the match to TRBD2 covers 11 bases. Germline CDR1 and CDR2: LNHDA and SQIVND (reference sequence). The CDR3 has 14 amino acids. V gave up 8 bases and J gave up 3 bases; unmatched junction bases: 6. The DNA of the CDR3 is TGTGCCAGTCGGTCCACTAGCGGGGGCTACGAGCAGTACTTC. Encoded protein: CASRSTSGGYEQYF. Full variable domain (rest looked up from reference TRBV19 and TRBJ2-7): DGGITQSPKYLFRKEGQNVTLSCEQNLNHDAMYWYRQDPGQGLRLIYYSQIVNDFQKGDIAEGYSVSREKKESFPLTVTSAQKNPTAFYLCASRSTSGGYEQYFGPGTRLTVT.

The chain carries TRBV12-3 or TRBV12-4 and TRBJ1-4, with a tentative D call TRBD1 (6 bases). This CDR3 has 13 residues. V dropped 3 bases and J dropped 5 bases, with 7 bases sitting between them. CDR3 bases: TGTGCCAGCAGTTTCCAGGGGAATGAAAAACTGTTTTTT. Protein sequence: CASSFQGNEKLFF.

The table lists this clone with a few counts. The rearrangement joins TRBV3-1 (or the pseudogene TRBV3-2) to TRBJ2-7; tentative D call: TRBD2 (5 bases). The V gene lost 3 bases and the J gene lost 9 bases, with 9 bases spanning the gap. Germline lookup yields CDR1 LGHDT and CDR2 YNNKEL (reference sequence). This CDR3 region has 11 residues. The CDR3 is CASSHGVGQYF. In nucleotides, the CDR3 is TGTGCCAGCAGCCACGGGGTGGGGCAGTACTTC.

The rearrangement uses TRBV11-2 and TRBJ1-2; a possible D gene is TRBD1 (6 bases). The CDR3 length is 14 residues. Trimming removed 5 bases from V and 8 bases from J, with 18 bases in between. The germline V gene has CDR1 SGHAT and CDR2 FQNNGV. The CDR3 reads CASSPATGKGGYTF. The CDR3 coding sequence is TGTGCCAGCAGCCCCGCTACAGGGAAAGGGGGCTACACCTTC.

This rearrangement joins TRBV18 to TRBJ2-7, with TRBD1 matching over 8 bases. V trimming: 6 bases; J trimming: 3 bases; junction bases outside the gene matches: 7. There are 14 residues in the CDR3. CDR1 and CDR2 from the germline V gene are KGHSH and LQKENI. This CDR3 is CASSPGQDRYEQYF. As DNA, the CDR3 is TGTGCCAGCTCCCCGGGACAGGACCGCTACGAGCAGTACTTC.

V is TRBV28 and J is TRBJ1-1, with TRBD1 matching over 8 bases. Germline-derived CDR1 and CDR2 are MDHEN and SYDVKM. V was clipped by 5 bases and J by 0 bases; unmatched bases: 5. The CDR3 covers 15 residues. The CDR3 DNA sequence: TGTGCCAGCAGTGATCCGGGACAGGTGAACACTGAAGCTTTCTTT. Its protein is CASSDPGQVNTEAFF.

V gene TRBV5-5 combines with J gene TRBJ1-5, with 7 bases lining up with TRBD1. This CDR3 has 13 amino acids. Germline loops: CDR1 SGHKS, CDR2 YYEKEE (reference sequence). Losses at the gene ends were 4 bases for V and 6 bases for J; bases not matched to a gene: 4. The CDR3 region is CASSPGDSQPQHF. The CDR3 DNA is TGTGCCAGCAGCCCAGGGGACAGTCAGCCCCAGCATTTT.